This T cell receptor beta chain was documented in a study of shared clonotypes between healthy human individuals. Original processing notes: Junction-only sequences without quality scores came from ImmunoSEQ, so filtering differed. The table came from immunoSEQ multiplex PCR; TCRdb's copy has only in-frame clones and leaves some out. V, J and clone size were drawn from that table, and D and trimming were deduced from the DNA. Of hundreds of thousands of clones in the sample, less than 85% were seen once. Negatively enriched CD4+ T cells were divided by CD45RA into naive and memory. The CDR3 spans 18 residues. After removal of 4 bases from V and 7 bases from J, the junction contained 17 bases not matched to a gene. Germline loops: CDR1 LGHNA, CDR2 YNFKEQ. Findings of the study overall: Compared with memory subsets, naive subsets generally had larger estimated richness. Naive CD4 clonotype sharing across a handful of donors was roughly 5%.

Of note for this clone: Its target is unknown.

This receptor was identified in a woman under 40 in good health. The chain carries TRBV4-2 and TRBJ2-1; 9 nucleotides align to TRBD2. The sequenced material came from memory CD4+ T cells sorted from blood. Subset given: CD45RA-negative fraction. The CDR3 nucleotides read TGTGCCAGCAGCCGACAGATCGGCGGGAGGGCCTTGAATAATGAGCAGTTCTTC. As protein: CASSRQIGGRALNNEQFF.